This TCR beta chain was documented in a study of control samples from healthy donors and cancer patients. The ends were cut back, 0 bases at V and 7 bases at J, with 10 bases in the middle. Germline V gives CDR1 SGDLS, CDR2 YYNGEE. The CDR3 has 14 residues. Sequencing was performed with immunoSEQ multiplex PCR; in TCRdb, only in-frame clones are kept and a portion is missing. The sample consists of 25,000 to 35,000 clones, 90% to 95% of them appearing once. What was sequenced was PBMCs. This chain uses TRBV9 with TRBJ2-2; D not certain. The origin of this receptor is a man aged 50-60 years with lung cancer. The CDR3 loop reads CASSVVRRGGELFF. CDR3 in DNA: TGTGCCAGCAGCGTAGTTCGCAGAGGCGGGGAGCTGTTTTTT.